A selection of T cell receptor beta chains follows, all from one sample in a study of T cell repertoires in cytomegalovirus infection. TCRdb ran MiXCR on the reads and lists one entry per CDR3 protein. This table holds 100,000 or so distinct CDR3 sequences, under 50% found once. These receptors' antigens are unknown. The sample was CD8+ T cells from cultured PBMCs, taken from culture after CMV antigen stimulation. All receptors come from a human donor in good health (CMV status not recorded). Some clones in this sample may be carry-over from other donors' samples. CDR3s include the opening cysteine and the closing phenylalanine or tryptophan. A D gene is named only where the DNA matches it firmly. Rows may omit the clone size; those that give it use once, few, many or a size class.

d_gene: NA; v_gene: TRBV7-8; abundance: few; j_gene: TRBJ2-1; CDR3aa: CASSLVFPNEQFF; CDR3nt: TGTGCCAGCAGCTTGGTTTTTCCCAATGAGCAGTTCTTC
d_gene: TRBD1; v_gene: TRBV7-8; abundance: few; j_gene: TRBJ2-3; CDR3aa: CASSLRTGQGTDTQYF; CDR3nt: TGTGCCAGCAGCTTAAGGACAGGCCAAGGGACAGATACGCAGTATTTT
d_gene: NA; v_gene: TRBV28; abundance: NA; j_gene: TRBJ1-5; CDR3aa: CASSLWGNPHQPQHF; CDR3nt: TGTGCCAGCAGTTTATGGGGCAATCCACATCAGCCCCAGCATTTT
d_gene: NA; v_gene: TRBV7-6; abundance: NA; j_gene: TRBJ2-7; CDR3aa: CASSLRGDKQYF; CDR3nt: TGTGCCAGCAGCTTGAGGGGCGACAAGCAGTACTTC
d_gene: TRBD1; v_gene: TRBV27; abundance: NA; j_gene: TRBJ1-5; CDR3aa: CASRPTGGSFNQPQHF; CDR3nt: TGTGCCAGCAGGCCGACAGGGGGCTCGTTCAATCAGCCCCAGCATTTT
d_gene: NA; v_gene: TRBV19; abundance: NA; j_gene: TRBJ1-1; CDR3aa: CASSMSSMNTEAFF; CDR3nt: TGTGCCAGTAGTATGAGCAGCATGAACACTGAAGCTTTCTTT
d_gene: NA; v_gene: TRBV7-8; abundance: NA; j_gene: TRBJ1-6; CDR3aa: CASSYYPGHAGSPLHF; CDR3nt: TGTGCCAGCAGCTACTATCCGGGCCATGCTGGTTCACCCCTCCACTTT
d_gene: NA; v_gene: TRBV6-1; abundance: few; j_gene: TRBJ2-3; CDR3aa: CASSPWASTDTQYF; CDR3nt: TGTGCCAGCAGTCCTTGGGCTAGCACAGATACGCAGTATTTT
d_gene: NA; v_gene: TRBV28; abundance: NA; j_gene: TRBJ1-2; CDR3aa: CASSLIPGGPYGYTF; CDR3nt: TGTGCCAGCAGCCTTATCCCCGGGGGCCCCTATGGCTACACCTTC
d_gene: NA; v_gene: TRBV4-2; abundance: many; j_gene: TRBJ2-1; CDR3aa: CASSQDRGSYNEQFF; CDR3nt: TGTGCCAGCAGCCAAGATCGGGGGTCATACAATGAGCAGTTCTTC
d_gene: NA; v_gene: TRBV7-9; abundance: NA; j_gene: TRBJ2-7; CDR3aa: CASGGARYEQYF; CDR3nt: TGTGCCAGCGGCGGGGCCCGGTACGAGCAGTACTTC
d_gene: NA; v_gene: TRBV6-6; abundance: NA; j_gene: TRBJ2-7; CDR3aa: CASREGLYEQYF; CDR3nt: TGTGCCAGCAGGGAAGGACTGTACGAGCAGTACTTC
d_gene: NA; v_gene: TRBV27; abundance: NA; j_gene: TRBJ1-3; CDR3aa: CASMGTGNTIYF; CDR3nt: TGTGCCAGCATGGGAACTGGAAACACCATATATTTT
d_gene: TRBD1; v_gene: TRBV5-3; abundance: NA; j_gene: TRBJ2-7; CDR3aa: CASSWGTGGREQYF; CDR3nt: TGTGCCAGCAGCTGGGGGACAGGGGGCCGGGAGCAGTACTTC
d_gene: TRBD2; v_gene: TRBV15; abundance: NA; j_gene: TRBJ2-1; CDR3aa: CATSRQLAVGPHGEQFF; CDR3nt: TGTGCCACCAGCAGACAACTAGCGGTGGGGCCCCATGGTGAGCAGTTCTTC
d_gene: TRBD1; v_gene: TRBV7-8; abundance: NA; j_gene: TRBJ1-2; CDR3aa: CASSQGQGAYGYTF; CDR3nt: TGTGCCAGCAGCCAAGGACAGGGAGCCTATGGCTACACCTTC
d_gene: NA; v_gene: TRBV19; abundance: NA; j_gene: TRBJ2-3; CDR3aa: CASSIGTTHDTQYF; CDR3nt: TGTGCCAGTAGTATAGGGACAACCCACGATACGCAGTATTTT
d_gene: NA; v_gene: TRBV15; abundance: few; j_gene: TRBJ2-1; CDR3aa: CATSRERKLINEQFF; CDR3nt: TGTGCCACCAGCAGAGAAAGGAAACTAATCAATGAGCAGTTCTTC
d_gene: NA; v_gene: TRBV7-9; abundance: NA; j_gene: TRBJ2-7; CDR3aa: CASSVSGPGDEQYF; CDR3nt: TGTGCCAGCAGCGTCAGTGGGCCAGGGGACGAGCAGTACTTC
d_gene: TRBD1; v_gene: TRBV7-7; abundance: NA; j_gene: TRBJ2-5; CDR3aa: CASSLAGTGKETQYF; CDR3nt: TGTGCCAGCAGCTTAGCCGGGACAGGGAAAGAGACCCAGTACTTC
d_gene: NA; v_gene: TRBV20-1; abundance: NA; j_gene: TRBJ2-1; CDR3aa: CSARDNRAVSYNEQFF; CDR3nt: TGCAGTGCTAGAGACAACAGGGCGGTGTCCTACAATGAGCAGTTCTTC
d_gene: NA; v_gene: TRBV11-2; abundance: NA; j_gene: TRBJ2-3; CDR3aa: CASSFGPWGDTQYF; CDR3nt: TGTGCCAGCAGCTTCGGACCCTGGGGAGATACGCAGTATTTT
d_gene: NA; v_gene: TRBV19; abundance: NA; j_gene: TRBJ1-6; CDR3aa: CASSIGHPLNSPLHF; CDR3nt: TGTGCCAGTAGTATCGGACACCCCCTTAATTCACCCCTCCACTTT
d_gene: NA; v_gene: TRBV2; abundance: few; j_gene: TRBJ1-1; CDR3aa: CASSERGLNTEAFF; CDR3nt: TGTGCCAGCAGTGAACGAGGCCTGAACACTGAAGCTTTCTTT
d_gene: NA; v_gene: TRBV20-1; abundance: NA; j_gene: TRBJ2-7; CDR3aa: CSAREYISYEQYF; CDR3nt: TGCAGTGCTAGAGAATACATCTCCTACGAGCAGTACTTC
d_gene: NA; v_gene: TRBV28; abundance: few; j_gene: TRBJ1-6; CDR3aa: CASRELGVELYNSPLHF; CDR3nt: TGTGCCAGCAGGGAACTGGGGGTGGAGCTCTATAATTCACCCCTCCACTTT
d_gene: NA; v_gene: TRBV7-2; abundance: NA; j_gene: TRBJ1-5; CDR3aa: CASSSMLQHSNQPQHF; CDR3nt: TGTGCCAGCAGCTCGATGCTACAACATAGCAATCAGCCCCAGCATTTT
d_gene: NA; v_gene: TRBV27; abundance: NA; j_gene: TRBJ1-1; CDR3aa: CASSGGGVGANTEAFF; CDR3nt: TGTGCCAGCAGTGGGGGGGGGGTGGGGGCGAACACTGAAGCTTTCTTT
d_gene: TRBD1; v_gene: TRBV27; abundance: NA; j_gene: TRBJ1-4; CDR3aa: CASSSIETGDNEKLFF; CDR3nt: TGTGCCAGCAGTTCGATCGAGACAGGGGATAATGAAAAACTGTTTTTT
d_gene: NA; v_gene: TRBV7-2; abundance: few; j_gene: TRBJ1-6; CDR3aa: CASSLAGAPLHF; CDR3nt: TGTGCCAGCAGCTTAGCCGGGGCGCCCCTCCACTTT
d_gene: NA; v_gene: TRBV7-9; abundance: few; j_gene: TRBJ1-1; CDR3aa: CASSWTVNTEAFF; CDR3nt: TGTGCCAGCAGCTGGACGGTGAACACTGAAGCTTTCTTT
d_gene: NA; v_gene: TRBV6-1; abundance: many; j_gene: TRBJ1-4; CDR3aa: CASSDPRSIPTATNEKLFF; CDR3nt: TGTGCCAGCAGTGACCCGAGGAGCATCCCGACAGCAACTAATGAAAAACTGTTTTTT
d_gene: NA; v_gene: TRBV6-6; abundance: NA; j_gene: TRBJ1-5; CDR3aa: CASTQLNQPQHF; CDR3nt: TGTGCCAGCACACAGCTAAATCAGCCCCAGCATTTT
d_gene: TRBD2; v_gene: TRBV7-8; abundance: few; j_gene: TRBJ2-1; CDR3aa: CASSLFWTSGNEQFF; CDR3nt: TGTGCCAGCAGCTTATTCTGGACTAGCGGCAATGAGCAGTTCTTC
d_gene: NA; v_gene: TRBV20-1; abundance: few; j_gene: TRBJ1-2; CDR3aa: CSARGDTYNYGYTF; CDR3nt: TGCAGTGCTAGAGGGGATACCTATAACTATGGCTACACCTTC
d_gene: TRBD1; v_gene: TRBV28; abundance: NA; j_gene: TRBJ1-6; CDR3aa: CASSYKPGQGMNSPLHF; CDR3nt: TGTGCCAGCAGTTATAAACCGGGACAGGGTATGAATTCACCCCTCCACTTT
d_gene: NA; v_gene: TRBV7-2; abundance: few; j_gene: TRBJ2-5; CDR3aa: CASSLNWQSETQYF; CDR3nt: TGTGCCAGCAGCTTAAATTGGCAGTCAGAGACCCAGTACTTC
d_gene: NA; v_gene: TRBV12-3/TRBV12-4; abundance: many; j_gene: TRBJ1-1; CDR3aa: CASSPSEGDTEAFF; CDR3nt: TGTGCCAGCAGTCCCTCGGAAGGGGACACTGAAGCTTTCTTT
d_gene: NA; v_gene: TRBV7-6; abundance: once; j_gene: TRBJ1-1; CDR3aa: CASSTKAGGFVDTEAFF; CDR3nt: TGTGCCAGCAGCACGAAGGCGGGGGGGTTTGTGGACACTGAAGCTTTCTTT
d_gene: TRBD1; v_gene: TRBV7-9; abundance: few; j_gene: TRBJ2-1; CDR3aa: CASSTHRGPKSYNEQFF; CDR3nt: TGTGCCAGCAGCACCCATAGGGGGCCTAAATCCTACAATGAGCAGTTCTTC
d_gene: TRBD1; v_gene: TRBV6-5; abundance: few; j_gene: TRBJ2-3; CDR3aa: CASEGGQGTDTQYF; CDR3nt: TGTGCCAGCGAGGGGGGACAGGGTACAGATACGCAGTATTTT
d_gene: TRBD1; v_gene: TRBV6-6; abundance: NA; j_gene: TRBJ2-3; CDR3aa: CASSYLGQGGSTDTQYF; CDR3nt: TGTGCCAGCAGCTACCTGGGACAGGGAGGAAGCACAGATACGCAGTATTTT
d_gene: NA; v_gene: TRBV2; abundance: NA; j_gene: TRBJ2-1; CDR3aa: CASSVETSSYNEQFF; CDR3nt: TGTGCCAGCAGTGTGGAGACTAGTAGCTACAATGAGCAGTTCTTC
d_gene: NA; v_gene: TRBV7-6; abundance: NA; j_gene: TRBJ1-1; CDR3aa: CASSPRQVNTEAFF; CDR3nt: TGTGCCAGCAGCCCGCGACAGGTGAACACTGAAGCTTTCTTT
d_gene: NA; v_gene: TRBV7-2; abundance: NA; j_gene: TRBJ2-7; CDR3aa: CASSPPLRAGNFDEQYF; CDR3nt: TGTGCCAGCAGCCCTCCGCTGAGGGCAGGGAATTTCGACGAGCAGTACTTC
d_gene: NA; v_gene: TRBV27; abundance: NA; j_gene: TRBJ2-3; CDR3aa: CASMPQNQDTQYF; CDR3nt: TGTGCCAGCATGCCCCAGAACCAAGATACGCAGTATTTT
d_gene: TRBD1; v_gene: TRBV12-3/TRBV12-4; abundance: NA; j_gene: TRBJ1-2; CDR3aa: CARPTGNYGYTF; CDR3nt: TGTGCCCGACCGACAGGGAACTATGGCTACACCTTC
d_gene: NA; v_gene: TRBV6-5; abundance: many; j_gene: TRBJ2-7; CDR3aa: CASSYSVNAEQYF; CDR3nt: TGTGCCAGCAGTTACTCGGTCAACGCCGAGCAGTACTTC
d_gene: NA; v_gene: TRBV15; abundance: NA; j_gene: TRBJ1-2; CDR3aa: CATSREEGSYTF; CDR3nt: TGTGCCACCAGCAGAGAGGAGGGGAGCTACACCTTC
d_gene: NA; v_gene: TRBV7-6; abundance: NA; j_gene: TRBJ1-3; CDR3aa: CASSLVADDSGNTIYF; CDR3nt: TGTGCCAGCAGCTTAGTGGCAGACGACTCTGGAAACACCATATATTTT
d_gene: NA; v_gene: TRBV6-2/TRBV6-3; abundance: NA; j_gene: TRBJ2-2; CDR3aa: CASSYTALTGELFF; CDR3nt: TGTGCCAGCAGTTACACAGCTCTCACCGGGGAGCTGTTTTTT
d_gene: NA; v_gene: TRBV14; abundance: once; j_gene: TRBJ2-7; CDR3aa: CASSQYKRGIEQYF; CDR3nt: TGTGCCAGCAGCCAATATAAGAGGGGGATCGAGCAGTACTTC
d_gene: TRBD2; v_gene: TRBV7-6; abundance: NA; j_gene: TRBJ2-1; CDR3aa: CASSLNSGAEQFF; CDR3nt: TGTGCCAGCAGCTTGAATAGCGGGGCCGAGCAGTTCTTC
d_gene: NA; v_gene: TRBV2; abundance: many; j_gene: TRBJ1-1; CDR3aa: CASSPLGGGTEAFF; CDR3nt: TGTGCCAGCAGTCCCCTTGGGGGGGGCACTGAAGCTTTCTTT
d_gene: TRBD1; v_gene: TRBV6-5; abundance: medium-sized; j_gene: TRBJ1-2; CDR3aa: CASSSQGWYGYTF; CDR3nt: TGTGCCAGCAGTTCACAGGGGTGGTATGGCTACACCTTC
d_gene: TRBD2; v_gene: TRBV7-9; abundance: few; j_gene: TRBJ2-1; CDR3aa: CASSLRSSGGLDEQFF; CDR3nt: TGTGCCAGCAGCTTAAGATCAAGCGGGGGGCTCGATGAGCAGTTCTTC
d_gene: NA; v_gene: TRBV7-9; abundance: many; j_gene: TRBJ2-7; CDR3aa: CASSSGPGRTIYEQYF; CDR3nt: TGTGCCAGCAGCTCCGGTCCGGGTAGGACAATCTACGAGCAGTACTTC
d_gene: TRBD2; v_gene: TRBV27; abundance: NA; j_gene: TRBJ2-1; CDR3aa: CASSVTSGGYNEQFF; CDR3nt: TGTGCCAGCAGCGTCACTAGCGGGGGGTACAATGAGCAGTTCTTC